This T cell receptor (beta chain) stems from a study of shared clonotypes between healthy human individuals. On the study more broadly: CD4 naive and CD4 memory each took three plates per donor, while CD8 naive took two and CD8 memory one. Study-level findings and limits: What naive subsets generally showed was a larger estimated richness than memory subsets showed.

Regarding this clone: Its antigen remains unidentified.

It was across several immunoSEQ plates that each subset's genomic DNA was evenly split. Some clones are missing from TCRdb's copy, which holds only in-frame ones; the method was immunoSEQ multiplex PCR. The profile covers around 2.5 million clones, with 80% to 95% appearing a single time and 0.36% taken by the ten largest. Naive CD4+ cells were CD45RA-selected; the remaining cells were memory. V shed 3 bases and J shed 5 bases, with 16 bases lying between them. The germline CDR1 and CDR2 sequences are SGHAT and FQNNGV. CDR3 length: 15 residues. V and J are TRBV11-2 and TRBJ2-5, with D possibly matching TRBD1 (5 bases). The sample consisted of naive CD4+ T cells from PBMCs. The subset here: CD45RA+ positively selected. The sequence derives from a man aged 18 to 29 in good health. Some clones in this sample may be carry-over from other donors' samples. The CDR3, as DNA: TGTGCCAGCAGCTTGTGGGTAGGGGTCCAGGAGACCCAGTACTTC. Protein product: CASSLWVGVQETQYF. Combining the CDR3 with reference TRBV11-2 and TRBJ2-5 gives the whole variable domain EAGVAQSPRYKIIEKRQSVAFWCNPISGHATLYWYQQILGQGPKLLIQFQNNGVVDDSQLPKDRFSAERLKGVDSTLKIQPAKLEDSAVYLCASSLWVGVQETQYFGPGTRLLVL.